A single sample is the source of the 15 T cell receptor beta chains below, sequenced in a study of identifying expanded T cells in peripheral blood. The protocol was immunoSEQ multiplex PCR, while the TCRdb copy is restricted to in-frame clones and leaves out a portion. In the table there are 100,000 to 150,000 clones, about 86% of which are singletons. Sequencing used blood. The receptors here all came from a person aged 18 to 75 in good health.

The rearrangement joins TRBV5-4 to TRBJ1-6; D gene ambiguous. The germline V and J ends were trimmed by 6 bases and 4 bases, with 11 bases remaining between them. Germline CDR1 and CDR2: SGHNT and YYREEE (reference sequence). The CDR3 has 14 amino acids. The CDR3 loop is CASTRAGYNSPLHF. The CDR3 DNA reads as TGTGCCAGCACGAGGGCGGGTTATAATTCACCCCTCCACTTT. Together with reference TRBV5-4 and TRBJ1-6, the CDR3 gives the full variable domain: ETGVTQSPTHLIKTRGQQVTLRCSSQSGHNTVSWYQQALGQGPQFIFQYYREEENGRGNFPPRFSGLQFPNYSSELNVNALELDDSALYLCASTRAGYNSPLHFGNGTRLTVT.

The rearrangement uses TRBV5-1 and TRBJ1-2; 10 positions agree with TRBD1. The length of the CDR3 is 16 residues. Per the germline V gene, CDR1 is SGHRS and CDR2 is YFSETQ. V lost 4 bases, J lost 1 base, and 7 bases stayed unmatched. As DNA, the CDR3 is TGCGCCAGCAGCCCTGGCGGGACAGGGGTTAACTATGGCTACACCTTC. Encoded protein: CASSPGGTGVNYGYTF.

The genes are TRBV9 and TRBJ2-1, with TRBD1 as a possible D gene (5 bases). This CDR3 is 15 amino acids long. The germline CDR1 and CDR2 sequences are SGDLS and YYNGEE. V dropped 2 bases and J dropped 0 bases, with 9 bases sitting between them. The CDR3 protein is CASSVLGDSYNEQFF. CDR3 in DNA: TGTGCCAGCAGCGTTTTAGGGGACTCCTACAATGAGCAGTTCTTC. The whole variable domain, remainder taken from reference TRBV9 and TRBJ2-1, is DSGVTQTPKHLITATGQRVTLRCSPRSGDLSVYWYQQSLDQGLQFLIQYYNGEERAKGNILERFSAQQFPDLHSELNLSSLELGDSALYFCASSVLGDSYNEQFFGPGTRLTVL.

V and J are TRBV6-1 and TRBJ2-7; TRBD1 aligns across 8 bases. The CDR3 contains 12 residues. V dropped 7 bases and J dropped 4; count of bases not matched to a gene: 3. Germline loops: CDR1 MNHNS, CDR2 SASEGT. CDR3 loop: CASITGGYEQYF. The CDR3 DNA sequence: TGTGCCAGCATCACAGGGGGGTACGAGCAGTACTTC.

This chain joins TRBV5-1 and TRBJ2-7; 7 bases match TRBD1. The germline gives CDR1 SGHRS, CDR2 YFSETQ. This CDR3 has 14 amino acids. J gave up 3 bases and V 4 bases, and 7 bases lay outside the gene matches. CDR3 region: CASSAWDRDYEQYF. The CDR3 bases are TGCGCCAGCAGCGCCTGGGACAGAGACTACGAGCAGTACTTC.

The V and J genes are TRBV4-3 and TRBJ2-1; either TRBD1 or TRBD2 may supply D (5 bases each). The CDR3 consists of 15 residues. V shed 0 bases and J shed 6 bases, with 12 bases lying between them. The germline V gene has CDR1 LGHNA and CDR2 YSLEER. The CDR3 sequence is CASSQDRGPTNEQFF. The DNA for the CDR3 is TGCGCCAGCAGCCAAGATCGGGGACCAACCAATGAGCAGTTCTTC.

The rearrangement joins TRBV4-3 to TRBJ2-3, with TRBD1 as a possible D gene (5 bases). Germline CDR1 reads LGHNA; CDR2 reads YSLEER. Trimming took off 0 bases at V and 5 bases at J, with 6 bases between the two ends. There are 13 residues in the CDR3. The CDR3 loop reads CASSQEQGDTQYF. The CDR3 DNA reads as TGCGCCAGCAGCCAAGAGCAGGGAGATACGCAGTATTTT.

The rearrangement joins TRBV20-1 to TRBJ2-5; D assignment may be TRBD1 or TRBD2 (5 bases each). The J call may be in error: the DNA end matches TRBJ2-7 better. From germline, CDR1 is DFQATT and CDR2 SNEGSKA (reference sequence). The CDR3 loop spans 11 amino acids. Written as DNA, the CDR3 is TGCAGTGCTAGGGTTGGGGGCGAGCAGTACTTC. Residues: CSARVGGEQYF.

This clone was counted once. The chain is built from TRBV4-1 and TRBJ1-1; D not resolved. The germline gives CDR1 MGHRA, CDR2 YSYEKL. The V end lost 0 bases, the J end lost 4 bases, and 12 bases lay between the germline ends. CDR3 length: 15 residues. As DNA, the CDR3 is TGCGCCAGCAGCCAAGATATAGGGAGGGCCACTGAAGCTTTCTTT. Protein sequence: CASSQDIGRATEAFF.

The rearrangement links TRBV11-3 to TRBJ1-2; 8 nucleotides match TRBD1. The V segment lost 3 bases and the J segment 7 bases; nucleotides outside the gene matches: 4. The CDR3 sequence is 13 residues long. CDR1 SGHNT and CDR2 YENEEA come from the germline V gene. The DNA of the CDR3 is TGTGCCAGCAGCTTCACAGGGGGAGGTGGCTACACCTTC. Its translation is CASSFTGGGGYTF.

This sequence joins TRBV27 and TRBJ1-5, with D unclear. V shed 4 bases and J shed 2 bases, with 12 bases lying between them. Germline V lookup: CDR1 MNHEY, CDR2 SMNVEV (reference sequence). The CDR3 contains 15 residues. The CDR3 DNA is TGTGCCAGCAGTTCGATCGGGTTGGGCAATCAGCCCCAGCATTTT. This codes for CASSSIGLGNQPQHF.

The V and J genes are TRBV6-1 and TRBJ2-3; TRBD2 aligns across 7 bases. The germline V gene encodes CDR1 MNHNS and CDR2 SASEGT. J gave up 4 bases and V 0 bases, and 1 base lay outside the gene matches. CDR3 length: 14 residues. This CDR3 is CASSEAGGSDTQYF. The CDR3 DNA sequence: TGTGCCAGCAGTGAAGCGGGGGGGTCAGATACGCAGTATTTT.

The genes are TRBV11-3 and TRBJ2-7; perhaps TRBD1 as D (6 bases). Germline V gives CDR1 SGHNT, CDR2 YENEEA. The V and J ends lost 3 bases and 4 bases respectively, with 16 bases between them. CDR3 length: 15 residues. The chain's CDR3 is CASSFPSGTTYEQYF. The CDR3 bases are TGTGCCAGCAGCTTCCCCTCCGGGACAACTTACGAGCAGTACTTC. Full variable domain (missing parts from reference TRBV11-3 and TRBJ2-7): EAGVVQSPRYKIIEKKQPVAFWCNPISGHNTLYWYLQNLGQGPELLIRYENEEAVDDSQLPKDRFSAERLKGVDSTLKIQPAELGDSAVYLCASSFPSGTTYEQYFGPGTRLTVT.

This chain links TRBV11-2 with TRBJ2-2; weak D call: TRBD1 (6 bases). Germline CDR1 and CDR2: SGHAT and FQNNGV. The CDR3 has 12 residues. Trimming pared 10 bases from V and 6 bases from J, leaving 12 bases between. CDR3 bases: TGTGCCATTAGATCAGGGGCCGGGGAGCTGTTTTTT. Translated, it gives CAIRSGAGELFF.

The V and J genes are TRBV4-2 and TRBJ1-1, with D perhaps matching TRBD1 (5 bases). The CDR3 covers 16 residues. Germline V gives CDR1 LGHNA, CDR2 YNFKEQ. V was clipped by 3 bases and J by 0 bases, with 14 bases between them. Here the CDR3 DNA reads TGTGCCAGCAGCCAGGACCAGACAGCATTGAACACTGAAGCTTTCTTT. It is translated as CASSQDQTALNTEAFF.